This is a list of T cell receptor beta chains from one sample in a study of cytomegalovirus exposure and HLA in healthy donors. The protocol was immunoSEQ multiplex PCR, while the TCRdb copy is restricted to in-frame clones and leaves out a portion. The sample lists 80,000 to 95,000 clones; 79% were seen once. The specimen was PBMCs. All receptors come from a woman in her 40s in good health and CMV-seropositive. Both conserved end residues are part of each CDR3. Each record gives: clone size, J gene, D gene, V gene, CDR3 protein, CDR3 DNA. A D gene is named only where the DNA matches it firmly. Size is stated for part of the rows, as once, few or many counts, or as a class when the clone is expanded.

abundance: few; j_gene: TRBJ1-4; d_gene: .; v_gene: TRBV2; CDR3aa: CASRPDVGSEKLFF; CDR3nt: TGTGCCAGCAGACCGGACGTGGGGAGTGAAAAACTGTTTTTT
abundance: .; j_gene: TRBJ2-7; d_gene: .; v_gene: TRBV27; CDR3aa: CASSLHSTYEQYF; CDR3nt: TGTGCCAGCAGTTTACACAGTACCTACGAGCAGTACTTC
abundance: .; j_gene: TRBJ2-7; d_gene: .; v_gene: TRBV4-2; CDR3aa: CASSQSNPGFEQYF; CDR3nt: TGTGCCAGCAGCCAATCAAATCCGGGGTTCGAGCAGTACTTC
abundance: few; j_gene: TRBJ2-1; d_gene: TRBD1; v_gene: TRBV9; CDR3aa: CASSVAQGAYNEQFF; CDR3nt: TGTGCCAGCAGCGTAGCACAGGGGGCCTACAATGAGCAGTTCTTC
abundance: .; j_gene: TRBJ2-1; d_gene: .; v_gene: TRBV7-7; CDR3aa: CASSPLGGREQFF; CDR3nt: TGTGCTAGCAGCCCACTCGGGGGACGTGAGCAGTTCTTC
abundance: .; j_gene: TRBJ1-3; d_gene: .; v_gene: TRBV2; CDR3aa: CASSEGRGLAGNTIYF; CDR3nt: TGTGCCAGCAGTGAAGGTCGGGGTCTTGCTGGAAACACCATATATTTT
abundance: .; j_gene: TRBJ1-2; d_gene: TRBD1; v_gene: TRBV6-1; CDR3aa: CASSEVTGESYGYTF; CDR3nt: TGTGCCAGCAGTGAGGTGACAGGGGAATCTTATGGCTACACCTTC
abundance: .; j_gene: TRBJ2-2; d_gene: TRBD2; v_gene: TRBV9; CDR3aa: CASSERGDSVSGELFF; CDR3nt: TGTGCCAGCAGCGAGCGGGGAGACAGTGTCAGCGGGGAGCTGTTTTTT
abundance: .; j_gene: TRBJ2-5; d_gene: .; v_gene: TRBV5-4; CDR3aa: CASSSGSQETQYF; CDR3nt: TGTGCCAGCAGCTCGGGGAGTCAAGAGACCCAGTACTTC
abundance: .; j_gene: TRBJ2-2; d_gene: TRBD1; v_gene: TRBV19; CDR3aa: CATLDRADTGELFF; CDR3nt: TGTGCCACCCTGGACAGGGCCGACACCGGGGAGCTGTTTTTT
abundance: .; j_gene: TRBJ2-5; d_gene: .; v_gene: TRBV4-1; CDR3aa: CASSQAGGGRETQYF; CDR3nt: TGCGCCAGCAGCCAAGCAGGAGGAGGGCGGGAGACCCAGTACTTC
abundance: .; j_gene: TRBJ2-1; d_gene: .; v_gene: TRBV9; CDR3aa: CASSAGRPRQNEQFF; CDR3nt: TGTGCCAGCAGCGCGGGCAGACCCCGACAGAATGAGCAGTTCTTC
abundance: once; j_gene: TRBJ2-1; d_gene: .; v_gene: TRBV5-6; CDR3aa: CASSLARGTGDNEQFF; CDR3nt: TGTGCCAGCAGCTTGGCTCGCGGGACGGGAGACAATGAGCAGTTCTTC
abundance: .; j_gene: TRBJ2-7; d_gene: .; v_gene: TRBV6-5; CDR3aa: CASESSESYEQYF; CDR3nt: TGTGCCAGCGAATCCTCCGAGTCCTACGAGCAGTACTTC
abundance: once; j_gene: TRBJ2-1; d_gene: TRBD1; v_gene: TRBV19; CDR3aa: CASSQQGVSNGEQFF; CDR3nt: TGTGCCAGTAGTCAACAGGGGGTATCCAATGGTGAGCAGTTCTTC
abundance: .; j_gene: TRBJ1-2; d_gene: .; v_gene: TRBV29-1; CDR3aa: CSAVMGGVRGYTF; CDR3nt: TGCAGCGCCGTGATGGGAGGGGTAAGAGGCTACACCTTC
abundance: .; j_gene: TRBJ1-2; d_gene: .; v_gene: TRBV18; CDR3aa: CASSPPENRLGYTF; CDR3nt: TGTGCCAGCTCACCACCGGAAAACAGGCTTGGCTACACCTTC
abundance: .; j_gene: TRBJ2-7; d_gene: .; v_gene: TRBV27; CDR3aa: CASRSTRGEQYF; CDR3nt: TGTGCCAGCAGATCGACGAGAGGCGAGCAGTACTTC
abundance: few; j_gene: TRBJ1-3; d_gene: .; v_gene: TRBV5-6; CDR3aa: CASSLSGGNTIYF; CDR3nt: TGTGCCAGCAGCTTGTCAGGAGGAAACACCATATATTTT
abundance: .; j_gene: TRBJ1-2; d_gene: TRBD1; v_gene: TRBV7-8; CDR3aa: CASSLGGYYGYTF; CDR3nt: TGTGCCAGCAGCCTAGGGGGCTATTATGGCTACACCTTC
abundance: few; j_gene: TRBJ1-6; d_gene: .; v_gene: TRBV6-5; CDR3aa: CASRITGFNAPLHF; CDR3nt: TGTGCCAGCAGGATCACAGGTTTCAACGCACCCCTCCACTTT
abundance: .; j_gene: TRBJ1-1; d_gene: .; v_gene: TRBV7-2; CDR3aa: CASSFPAIRQYEAFF; CDR3nt: TGTGCCAGCAGCTTCCCCGCGATCAGACAGTACGAAGCTTTCTTT
abundance: .; j_gene: TRBJ2-1; d_gene: .; v_gene: TRBV5-1; CDR3aa: CASSPRGAFNEQFF; CDR3nt: TGCGCCAGCAGCCCCAGGGGGGCCTTCAATGAGCAGTTCTTC
abundance: .; j_gene: TRBJ1-2; d_gene: .; v_gene: TRBV5-1; CDR3aa: CASSLFSGEDYGYTF; CDR3nt: TGCGCCAGCAGCTTGTTTTCGGGAGAGGACTATGGCTACACCTTC
abundance: .; j_gene: TRBJ2-1; d_gene: TRBD1; v_gene: TRBV2; CDR3aa: CASSVPDLRGSSYNEQFF; CDR3nt: TGTGCCAGCAGTGTTCCCGACCTCAGGGGGAGCTCCTACAATGAGCAGTTCTTC
abundance: .; j_gene: TRBJ1-1; d_gene: .; v_gene: TRBV10-3; CDR3aa: CAISDTPTTEAFF; CDR3nt: TGTGCCATCAGCGACACACCGACCACTGAAGCTTTCTTT
abundance: few; j_gene: TRBJ1-1; d_gene: .; v_gene: TRBV10-1; CDR3aa: CASGRFLTEAFF; CDR3nt: TGCGCCAGCGGGAGGTTTCTAACTGAAGCTTTCTTT
abundance: .; j_gene: TRBJ1-2; d_gene: .; v_gene: TRBV7-9; CDR3aa: CASSRGTENYGYTF; CDR3nt: TGTGCCAGCAGCCGAGGGACTGAGAACTATGGCTACACCTTC
abundance: .; j_gene: TRBJ2-5; d_gene: TRBD2; v_gene: TRBV7-2; CDR3aa: CASSLQAAGETQYF; CDR3nt: TGTGCCAGCAGCCTTCAGGCAGCGGGGGAGACCCAGTACTTC
abundance: .; j_gene: TRBJ2-1; d_gene: TRBD2; v_gene: TRBV7-3; CDR3aa: CASSLMGGLDEQFF; CDR3nt: TGTGCCAGCAGCTTAATGGGAGGGCTCGATGAGCAGTTCTTC
abundance: .; j_gene: TRBJ1-2; d_gene: TRBD1; v_gene: TRBV7-2; CDR3aa: CASSFGQGLAGYTF; CDR3nt: TGTGCCAGCAGCTTTGGACAGGGATTAGCTGGCTACACCTTC
abundance: few; j_gene: TRBJ1-2; d_gene: .; v_gene: TRBV29-1; CDR3aa: CSVDLDSYGYTF; CDR3nt: TGCAGCGTTGACCTGGACAGCTATGGCTACACCTTC
abundance: .; j_gene: TRBJ2-1; d_gene: TRBD1; v_gene: TRBV13; CDR3aa: CASSSTTGGREQFF; CDR3nt: TGTGCCAGCAGCTCCACGACAGGGGGACGGGAGCAGTTCTTC
abundance: once; j_gene: TRBJ2-3; d_gene: .; v_gene: TRBV18; CDR3aa: CASSPRSGATDTQYF; CDR3nt: TGTGCCAGCTCACCACGATCGGGTGCCACAGATACGCAGTATTTT
abundance: .; j_gene: TRBJ1-2; d_gene: .; v_gene: TRBV2; CDR3aa: CASSEPKGGVSVKDYGYTF; CDR3nt: TGTGCCAGCAGTGAACCTAAGGGGGGGGTGAGCGTGAAAGACTATGGCTACACCTTC
abundance: .; j_gene: TRBJ1-1; d_gene: TRBD1; v_gene: TRBV5-1; CDR3aa: CASSLGQVNTEAFF; CDR3nt: TGCGCCAGCAGCTTAGGACAGGTTAACACTGAAGCTTTCTTT
abundance: once; j_gene: TRBJ2-7; d_gene: TRBD1; v_gene: TRBV27; CDR3aa: CASSYDRAYSYEQYF; CDR3nt: TGTGCCAGCAGTTACGACAGGGCCTACTCCTACGAGCAGTACTTC